A single sample is the source of the 7 T cell receptor beta chains below, sequenced in a study of metastatic and nonmetastatic thyroid tumors. TCRdb re-processed the PCR reads through MiXCR. Here the sample spans tens of thousands of clones, approximately 20% being singletons. Prior to thyroid surgery, none of the patients had received any treatment. The sample comprised blood. These receptors originate from a male donor with papillary thyroid cancer or a benign thyroid nodule (not recorded which). Some clones in this sample may be carry-over from other donors' samples.

In this sample, this clone turned up many times. The chain couples TRBV6-4 to TRBJ2-1, with 8 nucleotides matching TRBD1. Germline CDR1 MRHNA, CDR2 SNTAGT. This CDR3 region has 15 residues. V lost 2 bases to trimming and J lost 0 bases; unmatched junction nucleotides: 0. Here the CDR3 DNA reads TGTGCCAGCAGTGACACAGGGGGCTCCTACAATGAGCAGTTCTTC. This encodes CASSDTGGSYNEQFF.

The chain combines TRBV5-1 with TRBJ2-7, with 8 bases matching TRBD1. The CDR3 has 14 residues. Germline CDR1 SGHRS, CDR2 YFSETQ. Trimming took 6 bases from V and 3 from J; bases not matched to a gene: 8. The CDR3 DNA is TGCGCCAGCAACTTCGGACAGGGTAACTACGAGCAGTACTTC. As protein: CASNFGQGNYEQYF.

The chain couples TRBV5-1 to TRBJ2-7, with 12 bases lining up with TRBD1. The length of the CDR3 is 15 residues. The ends lost 4 bases at V and 6 bases at J; junction bases unmatched: 8. Per germline, CDR1 SGHRS and CDR2 YFSETQ. CDR3 sequence: CASSRTGTGGGEQYF. CDR3 nucleotides: TGCGCCAGCAGCAGAACCGGGACAGGGGGCGGCGAGCAGTACTTC.

This clone was found many times. The chain employs TRBV20-1 and TRBJ2-2, with a possible D match to TRBD2 (6 bases). CDR1 is DFQATT, CDR2 SNEGSKA, per germline (reference sequence). The V end lost 6 bases, the J end lost 5 bases, and 10 bases lay between the germline ends. The CDR3 is 12 amino acids. The CDR3 DNA follows: TGCAGTGCATTCGGGGGTACCGGGGAGCTGTTTTTT. This codes for CSAFGGTGELFF.

This clone was observed many times. The J gene is TRBJ2-2, the V gene TRBV25-1, with 11 bases fitting TRBD2. CDR1 and CDR2 (germline): MGHDK, SYGVNS. V lost 1 base and J lost 2; bases outside the gene matches: 9. The CDR3 spans 19 residues. Written as DNA, the CDR3 is TGTGCCAGCAGTGAATTCTCCCCGGGACTAGCGGTAAACACCGGGGAGCTGTTTTTT. Its translation is CASSEFSPGLAVNTGELFF.

This clone was counted many times. V and J are TRBV12-3 or TRBV12-4 and TRBJ1-1; a possible D gene is TRBD1 (6 bases). V was clipped by 3 bases and J by 1 base, with 12 bases between them. The CDR3 loop spans 15 amino acids. CDR3 sequence (DNA): TGTGCCAGCAGTTTGAGGGGGGATGCGAACACTGAAGCTTTCTTT. Its protein product is CASSLRGDANTEAFF.

The table lists this clone with many counts. The J gene is TRBJ1-3, the V gene TRBV5-5; D gene unclear. CDR3 size: 12 residues. Germline-derived CDR1 and CDR2 are SGHKS and YYEKEE (reference sequence). Trimming shortened V by 1 base and J by 7 bases, and 6 bases separated the two germline ends. CDR3: CASSLMDNTIYF. The CDR3 region has the DNA TGTGCCAGCAGCTTGATGGATAACACCATATATTTT.